What follows are 27 T cell receptor beta chains derived from one specimen sequenced in a study of control samples from healthy donors and cancer patients. Only in-frame clones appear in the TCRdb table, and some are missing; sequencing was by immunoSEQ multiplex PCR. Among around 57,000 clones listed, less than 95% were seen once. The material sequenced was PBMCs. These receptors were collected from a man aged 25 to 40 with colorectal cancer.

About this clone itself: This sample also contains other DNA sequences that code for the same CDR3. The rearrangement joins TRBV7-2 to TRBJ1-5, with TRBD1 matching over 9 bases. The CDR3 has 14 amino acids. V was pared by 5 bases and J by 4 bases, with 3 bases of the junction left unmatched. Germline values: CDR1 SGHTA, CDR2 FQGNSA. CDR3 in amino acids: CASSQGTGNQPQHF. For the CDR3, the DNA is TGTGCCAGCAGCCAGGGGACAGGGAATCAGCCCCAGCATTTT. The full variable domain, completed using reference TRBV7-2 and TRBJ1-5, is GAGVSQSPSNKVTEKGKDVELRCDPISGHTALYWYRQSLGQGLEFLIYFQGNSAPDKSGLPSDRFSAERTGGSVSTLTIQRTQQEDSAVYLCASSQGTGNQPQHFGDGTRLSIL.

This chain connects TRBV5-1 to TRBJ1-2, with D possibly TRBD1 on 6 matching bases. This CDR3 is built from 13 residues. Germline V gives CDR1 SGHRS, CDR2 YFSETQ. The V end lost 4 bases, the J end lost 8 bases, and 15 bases lay between the germline ends. CDR3 nucleotide sequence: TGCGCCAGCAGCCCGGACAGAAGAGGAGGCTACACCTTC. Translation: CASSPDRRGGYTF. Using reference TRBV5-1 and TRBJ1-2 for the parts outside the CDR3, the full variable domain is KAGVTQTPRYLIKTRGQQVTLSCSPISGHRSVSWYQQTPGQGLQFLFEYFSETQRNKGNFPGRFSGRQFSNSRSEMNVSTLELGDSALYLCASSPDRRGGYTFGSGTRLTVV.

The chain joins TRBV11-3 to TRBJ2-3; the match to TRBD1 covers 12 bases. The CDR3 extends over 17 amino acids. CDR1 is SGHNT and CDR2 is YENEEA in the germline V gene. V shed 1 base, J shed 4 bases, and the junction held 6 bases outside the gene matches. The CDR3 DNA reads TGTGCCAGCAGCTTAGGGTCCGGGACAGGGGGCGCAGATACGCAGTATTTT. Encoded protein: CASSLGSGTGGADTQYF.

The J gene is TRBJ2-2, the V gene TRBV4-3; D tentatively fits TRBD1 or TRBD2 (6 bases each). The germline V and J ends were trimmed by 0 bases and 4 bases, with 15 bases remaining between them. The germline V gene has CDR1 LGHNA and CDR2 YSLEER. This CDR3 is built from 17 residues. The CDR3 reads CASSQDWKGGVTGELFF. The CDR3, as DNA: TGCGCCAGCAGCCAAGATTGGAAGGGGGGAGTCACCGGGGAGCTGTTTTTT.

The V gene is TRBV12-3 or TRBV12-4, the J gene TRBJ1-6; D gene unclear. Trimming stripped 5 bases from V and 7 bases from J, with 9 bases between. The CDR3 sequence is 13 residues long. The CDR3 bases are TGTGCCAGCAGTCTCATGTGGAATTCACCCCTCCACTTT. Translation gives CASSLMWNSPLHF.

This rearrangement joins TRBV6-1 to TRBJ2-7, with TRBD2 identical over 10 bases. J lost 3 bases, V lost 2 bases, and 4 bases had no gene match. The CDR3 has 15 residues. Germline V gene data show CDR1 as MNHNS and CDR2 as SASEGT. This chain's CDR3 is CASSERIAGGYEQYV. The CDR3 DNA sequence: TGTGCCAGCAGTGAACGGATAGCGGGGGGCTACGAGCAGTACGTC.

The J gene is TRBJ1-1, the V gene TRBV2; D unclear. Trimming left V 3 bases short and J 3 bases short, with 8 bases between. The germline CDR1 and CDR2 sequences are SNHLY and FYNNEI. The CDR3 sequence is 13 residues long. Here the CDR3 reads CASSDQWHTEAFF. The DNA for the CDR3 is TGTGCCAGCAGTGACCAGTGGCACACTGAAGCTTTCTTT.

The chain has TRBV19 and TRBJ1-2; the D is unclear. V was cut by 5 bases and J by 1 base, with 14 bases left in between. The CDR3 runs 15 residues. The germline gives CDR1 LNHDA, CDR2 SQIVND (reference sequence). The CDR3: CASSPLSQVNYGYTF. Here the CDR3 DNA reads TGTGCCAGTAGTCCCCTTTCTCAGGTTAACTATGGCTACACCTTC. Using reference TRBV19 and TRBJ1-2 for the parts outside the CDR3, the full variable domain is DGGITQSPKYLFRKEGQNVTLSCEQNLNHDAMYWYRQDPGQGLRLIYYSQIVNDFQKGDIAEGYSVSREKKESFPLTVTSAQKNPTAFYLCASSPLSQVNYGYTFGSGTRLTVV.

The table lists this clone with a few counts. The genes are TRBV18 and TRBJ1-2, with 8 bases matching TRBD1. The CDR3 loop spans 17 amino acids. Trimming at V came to 1 base and at J to 2 bases, leaving 9 bases not matched to a gene. Germline CDR1 and CDR2: KGHSH and LQKENI. CDR3 residues: CASSPQSRGQVNYGYTF. DNA for the CDR3: TGTGCCAGCTCACCACAGAGCAGGGGGCAAGTAAACTATGGCTACACCTTC.

The rearrangement joins TRBV5-4 to TRBJ1-2; D remains unclear. There are 11 residues in the CDR3. CDR1 SGHNT and CDR2 YYREEE come from the germline V gene (reference sequence). The V end lost 8 bases, the J end lost 1 base, and 6 bases lay between the germline ends. In DNA, the CDR3 is TGTGCCAGTGCCGGTAACTATGGCTACACCTTC. It specifies CASAGNYGYTF.

The rearrangement links TRBV5-4 to TRBJ1-2, with D maybe TRBD1 (6 bases). V lost 0 bases to trimming and J lost 7 bases, with 16 bases between them. Germline CDR1 is SGHNT and CDR2 is YYREEE (reference sequence). The CDR3 loop spans 15 amino acids. As DNA, the CDR3 is TGTGCCAGCAGCTTGGCGGGGGCAGGATCCTCTGGCTACACCTTC. Amino acid sequence: CASSLAGAGSSGYTF. The whole variable domain, filled in from reference TRBV5-4 and TRBJ1-2, reads ETGVTQSPTHLIKTRGQQVTLRCSSQSGHNTVSWYQQALGQGPQFIFQYYREEENGRGNFPPRFSGLQFPNYSSELNVNALELDDSALYLCASSLAGAGSSGYTFGSGTRLTVV.

The chain combines TRBV29-1 with TRBJ1-3; the D is unclear. The CDR3 length is 14 residues. Germline-derived CDR1 and CDR2 are SQVTM and ANQGSEA. V was cut by 0 bases and J by 0 bases, with 6 bases left in between. The CDR3 spells CSVEEGFSGNTIYF. In DNA, the CDR3 is TGCAGCGTTGAAGAGGGCTTCTCTGGAAACACCATATATTTT.

This chain links TRBV5-6 with TRBJ1-2; maybe TRBD1 (5 bases). This CDR3 comprises 15 residues. Germline V gene sequence: CDR1 SGHDT, CDR2 YYEEEE. The V end was cut by 3 bases, the J end by 5 bases, with 17 bases between. CDR3 region: CASSWGTDGFYGYTF. In nucleotides, the CDR3 is TGTGCCAGCAGCTGGGGGACGGACGGATTTTATGGCTACACCTTC. Using reference TRBV5-6 and TRBJ1-2 for the parts outside the CDR3, the full variable domain is DAGVTQSPTHLIKTRGQQVTLRCSPKSGHDTVSWYQQALGQGPQFIFQYYEEEERQRGNFPDRFSGHQFPNYSSELNVNALLLGDSALYLCASSWGTDGFYGYTFGSGTRLTVV.

V gene TRBV2 combines with J gene TRBJ2-1, with D hard to call. This CDR3 spans 13 amino acids. The germline gives CDR1 SNHLY, CDR2 FYNNEI. Trimming left V 10 bases short and J 12 bases short, with 22 bases between. CDR3 residues: CATDPGLAVSQFF. The CDR3 nucleotides read TGTGCCACCGACCCAGGCTTGGCGGTCTCGCAGTTCTTC.

The chain links TRBV7-9 to TRBJ2-1; 12 positions match TRBD2. Per germline, CDR1 SEHNR and CDR2 FQNEAQ (reference sequence). CDR3 length: 15 residues. Trimming cost V 5 bases and J 3 bases; bases outside gene matches: 2. CDR3 protein: CASSLTSGGYNEQFF. CDR3 nucleotides: TGTGCCAGCAGCCTGACTAGCGGGGGCTACAATGAGCAGTTCTTC.

J is TRBJ2-2 and V is TRBV5-4, with 7 nucleotides matching TRBD2. The CDR3 runs to 14 residues. V shed 5 bases, J shed 4 bases, and the junction held 5 bases outside the gene matches. Germline V gives CDR1 SGHNT, CDR2 YYREEE (reference sequence). The CDR3 reads CASSRGEGTGELFF. CDR3 in DNA: TGTGCCAGCAGTCGGGGGGAGGGCACCGGGGAGCTGTTTTTT.

To note about this clone: The junction departs from the called germline gene at one end, perhaps through a read error. The chain combines TRBV19 with TRBJ2-5, with 8 bases identical to TRBD1. The CDR3 runs 14 residues. From germline, CDR1 is LNHDA and CDR2 SQIVND (reference sequence). The CDR3 loop is CAGSTGQAGETQYF. CDR3 DNA: TGTGCCGGTAGTACGGGACAGGCTGGGGAGACCCAGTACTTC.

The J gene is TRBJ1-1, the V gene TRBV2, with a weak D call TRBD1 (6 bases). Germline V lookup: CDR1 SNHLY, CDR2 FYNNEI. Deletions cut 1 base from V and 4 bases from J, with 13 bases between. CDR3 length equals 15 residues. The CDR3 protein is CASSEGAGEVTEAFF. The CDR3 nucleotides are TGTGCCAGCAGTGAAGGTGCAGGGGAGGTCACTGAAGCTTTCTTT.

This clone occurred once. The chain uses TRBV20-1 and TRBJ2-7, with D possibly matching TRBD1 (6 bases). Germline loops: CDR1 DFQATT, CDR2 SNEGSKA (reference sequence). The CDR3 covers 17 residues. V was trimmed by 3 bases and J by 2 bases, leaving 23 bases between them. The CDR3 DNA is TGCAGTGCTAGTAACATAGACGGACAGCTTCTAACCTACGAGCAGTACGTC. Translation gives CSASNIDGQLLTYEQYV.

About this clone: Distinct nucleotide sequences in the sample also encode this CDR3. CDR3 residues: CASSRLSGANVLTF. CDR3 nucleotide sequence: TGTGCCAGCAGCCGGCTCTCTGGGGCCAACGTCCTGACTTTC. V usage is TRBV6-2 or TRBV6-3 and J usage is TRBJ2-6; D is unclear. Germline loops: CDR1 MNHEY, CDR2 SVGEGT. The CDR3 extends over 14 amino acids. The ends were cut back, 6 bases at V and 0 bases at J, with 6 bases in the middle.

The chain combines TRBV5-6 with TRBJ2-2, with 9 bases fitting TRBD1. The germline CDR1 and CDR2 sequences are SGHDT and YYEEEE. V lost 2 bases and J lost 3; bases outside the gene matches: 2. This CDR3 contains 15 residues. CDR3 sequence reads: CASSFGTGYTGELFF. Here the CDR3 DNA reads TGTGCCAGCAGCTTCGGGACAGGGTACACCGGGGAGCTGTTTTTT.

The chain combines TRBV11-2 with TRBJ2-1, with 11 bases fitting TRBD1. Germline CDR1 SGHAT, CDR2 FQNNGV. Trimming cost V 5 bases and J 8 bases; bases outside gene matches: 8. CDR3 length: 15 residues. CDR3 coding DNA: TGTGCCAGCAGCCCAGGGACAGGGGGTAGGGATGAGCAGTTCTTC. Amino acid sequence: CASSPGTGGRDEQFF.

The gene calls are TRBV5-6 and TRBJ2-1; 9 bases are a match to TRBD2. The germline V gene has CDR1 SGHDT and CDR2 YYEEEE. The J segment lost 7 bases and the V segment lost 2 bases, leaving 10 bases of the junction unmatched. The CDR3 is made up of 16 amino acids. CDR3 coding DNA: TGTGCCAGCAGCTTCGGACTAGCGAGCATAGGGAATGAGCAGTTCTTC. Protein product: CASSFGLASIGNEQFF.

The rearrangement uses TRBV19 and TRBJ1-5, with D perhaps TRBD1 (5 bases). The CDR3 contains 15 residues. V shed 1 base and J shed 0 bases, with 7 bases lying between them. Germline V CDR1 and CDR2: LNHDA, SQIVND (reference sequence). In DNA, the CDR3 is TGTGCCAGTAGTATAGGGGGCGTTAGCAATCAGCCCCAGCATTTT. This encodes CASSIGGVSNQPQHF. The entire variable domain, with the rest obtained from reference TRBV19 and TRBJ1-5, is as follows: DGGITQSPKYLFRKEGQNVTLSCEQNLNHDAMYWYRQDPGQGLRLIYYSQIVNDFQKGDIAEGYSVSREKKESFPLTVTSAQKNPTAFYLCASSIGGVSNQPQHFGDGTRLSIL.

V is TRBV19 and J is TRBJ2-5, with TRBD2 identical over 12 bases. J was trimmed by 5 bases and V by 6 bases; bases with no gene match: 1. Germline lookup yields CDR1 LNHDA and CDR2 SQIVND (reference sequence). The CDR3 is 13 residues long. The DNA of the CDR3 is TGTGCCAGTAGACTAGCGGGGGGTGAGACCCAGTACTTC. This sequence encodes CASRLAGGETQYF.

This chain uses TRBV7-9 with TRBJ2-1, with TRBD1 as a possible D gene (6 bases). V gave up 5 bases and J gave up 3 bases, with 20 bases separating them. The CDR3 consists of 17 residues. The germline gives CDR1 SEHNR, CDR2 FQNEAQ (reference sequence). The chain's CDR3 is CASSPQPGQGFYNEQFF. The CDR3 nucleotides read TGTGCCAGCAGCCCCCAACCCGGGCAGGGGTTCTACAATGAGCAGTTCTTC.

This clone was recorded only once. The rearrangement uses TRBV5-6 and TRBJ2-7; 7 positions agree with TRBD1. The J segment lost 2 bases and the V segment lost 6 bases, leaving 5 bases of the junction unmatched. From germline, CDR1 is SGHDT and CDR2 YYEEEE. CDR3 length: 13 amino acids. The CDR3 DNA reads as TGTGCCAGCACTCGGACAGGCCCCTACGAGCAGTACTTC. This encodes CASTRTGPYEQYF.